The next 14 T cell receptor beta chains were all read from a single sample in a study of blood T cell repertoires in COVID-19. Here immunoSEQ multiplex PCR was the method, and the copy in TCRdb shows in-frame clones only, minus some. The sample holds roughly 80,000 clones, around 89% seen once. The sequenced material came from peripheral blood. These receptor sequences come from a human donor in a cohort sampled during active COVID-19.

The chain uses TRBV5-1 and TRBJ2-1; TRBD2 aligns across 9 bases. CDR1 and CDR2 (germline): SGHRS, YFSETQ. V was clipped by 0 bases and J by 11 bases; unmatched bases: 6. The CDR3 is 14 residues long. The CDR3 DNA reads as TGCGCCAGCAGCTTGGAGGGACTAGCCCGAAAGCAGTTCTTC. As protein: CASSLEGLARKQFF.

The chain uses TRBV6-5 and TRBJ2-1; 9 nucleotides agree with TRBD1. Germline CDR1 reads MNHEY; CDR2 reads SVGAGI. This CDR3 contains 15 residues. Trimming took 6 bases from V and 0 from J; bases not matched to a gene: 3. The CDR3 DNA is TGTGCCAGCAGCCGGGACAGGGTCTCCTACAATGAGCAGTTCTTC. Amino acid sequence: CASSRDRVSYNEQFF.

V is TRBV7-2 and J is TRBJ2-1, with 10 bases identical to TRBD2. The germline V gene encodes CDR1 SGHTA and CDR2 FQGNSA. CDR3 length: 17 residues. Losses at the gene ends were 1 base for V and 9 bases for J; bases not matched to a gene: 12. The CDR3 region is CASSLGPASGGLSEQFF. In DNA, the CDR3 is TGTGCCAGCAGCTTAGGGCCAGCTAGCGGGGGTTTAAGTGAGCAGTTCTTC.

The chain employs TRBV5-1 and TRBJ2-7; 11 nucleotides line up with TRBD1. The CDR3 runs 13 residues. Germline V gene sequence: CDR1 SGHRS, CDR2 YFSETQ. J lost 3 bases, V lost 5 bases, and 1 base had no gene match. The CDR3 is CASRGTGGYEQYF. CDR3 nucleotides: TGCGCCAGCAGGGGGACAGGGGGCTACGAGCAGTACTTC.

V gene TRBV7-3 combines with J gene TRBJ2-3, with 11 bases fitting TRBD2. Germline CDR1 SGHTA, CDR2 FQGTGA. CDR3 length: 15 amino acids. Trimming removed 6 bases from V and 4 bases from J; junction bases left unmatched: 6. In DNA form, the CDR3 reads TGTGCCAGCAGTAATAGCGGGGGGGCCTCAGATACGCAGTATTTT. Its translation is CASSNSGGASDTQYF.

The CDR3 bases are TGTGCCACCGGGAACAGACAGGGTAGCTACAATGAGCAGTTCTTC. As protein: CATGNRQGSYNEQFF. The chain employs TRBV24-1 and TRBJ2-1; 7 bases fit TRBD1. CDR3 length: 15 residues. Germline loops: CDR1 KGHDR, CDR2 SFDVKD. J was trimmed by 3 bases and V by 9 bases; bases with no gene match: 10.

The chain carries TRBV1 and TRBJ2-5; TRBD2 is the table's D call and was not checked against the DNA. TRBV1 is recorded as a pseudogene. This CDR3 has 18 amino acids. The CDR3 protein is CTSSQTQLAGGLGKTQYF. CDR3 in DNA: TGCACCAGCAGCCAAACCCAACTAGCGGGGGGGCTCGGAAAGACCCAGTACTTC.

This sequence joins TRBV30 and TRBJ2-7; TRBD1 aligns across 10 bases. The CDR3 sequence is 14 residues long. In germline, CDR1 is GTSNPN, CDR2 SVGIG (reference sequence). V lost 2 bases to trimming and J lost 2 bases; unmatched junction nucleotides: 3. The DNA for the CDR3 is TGTGCCTGGAGTCCTGGACAGGGGGCCTACGAGCAGTACTTC. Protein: CAWSPGQGAYEQYF.

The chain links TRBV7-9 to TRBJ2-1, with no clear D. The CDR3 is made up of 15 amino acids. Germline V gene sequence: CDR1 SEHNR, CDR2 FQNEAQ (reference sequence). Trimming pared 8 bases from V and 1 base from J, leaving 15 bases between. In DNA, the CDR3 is TGTGCCAGCGTAAGGCGGTCCTCTTCCTACAATGAGCAGTTCTTC. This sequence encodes CASVRRSSSYNEQFF.

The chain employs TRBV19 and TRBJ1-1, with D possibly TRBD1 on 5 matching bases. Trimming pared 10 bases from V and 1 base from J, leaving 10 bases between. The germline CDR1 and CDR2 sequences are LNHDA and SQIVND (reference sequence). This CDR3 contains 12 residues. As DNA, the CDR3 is TGTGCCACCAGACAGAAGAACACTGAAGCTTTCTTT. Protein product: CATRQKNTEAFF. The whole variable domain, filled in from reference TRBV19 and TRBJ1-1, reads DGGITQSPKYLFRKEGQNVTLSCEQNLNHDAMYWYRQDPGQGLRLIYYSQIVNDFQKGDIAEGYSVSREKKESFPLTVTSAQKNPTAFYLCATRQKNTEAFFGQGTRLTVV.

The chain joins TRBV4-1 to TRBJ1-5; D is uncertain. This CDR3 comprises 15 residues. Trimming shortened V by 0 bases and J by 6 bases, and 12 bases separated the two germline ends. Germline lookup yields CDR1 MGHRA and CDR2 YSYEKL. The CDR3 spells CASSQEFGVSQPQHF. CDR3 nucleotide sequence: TGCGCCAGCAGCCAAGAGTTCGGGGTGTCTCAGCCCCAGCATTTT.

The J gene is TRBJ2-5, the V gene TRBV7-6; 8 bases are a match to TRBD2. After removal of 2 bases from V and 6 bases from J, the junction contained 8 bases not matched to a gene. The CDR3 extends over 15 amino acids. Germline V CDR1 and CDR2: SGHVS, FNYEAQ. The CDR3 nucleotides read TGTGCCAGCAGCTTATCGGAGCGGGGGCGTCAGACCCAGTACTTC. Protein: CASSLSERGRQTQYF.

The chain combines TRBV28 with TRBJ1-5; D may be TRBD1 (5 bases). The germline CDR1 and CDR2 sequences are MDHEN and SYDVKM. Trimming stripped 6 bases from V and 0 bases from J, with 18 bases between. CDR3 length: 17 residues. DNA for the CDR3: TGTGCCAGCAGCACGACAGACCTTACGGATAGCAATCAGCCCCAGCATTTT. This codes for CASSTTDLTDSNQPQHF.

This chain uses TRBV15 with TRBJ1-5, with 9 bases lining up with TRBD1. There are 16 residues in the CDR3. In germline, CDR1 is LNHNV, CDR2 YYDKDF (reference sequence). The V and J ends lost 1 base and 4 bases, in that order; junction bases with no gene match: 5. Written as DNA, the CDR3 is TGTGCCACCAGCAGAGTCCAGACAGGGGGGAATCAGCCCCAGCATTTT. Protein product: CATSRVQTGGNQPQHF.